This T cell receptor (beta chain) is from a study of response to subunit inactivated influenza vaccine. Study results and limitations: Each seasonal influenza vaccination recruits few new T cells, the authors suggested.

From the RT-PCR reads, TCRdb called clonotypes with MiXCR, one entry per CDR3 protein. This table has roughly 760,000 distinct CDR3 sequences, 21% appearing once. Per germline, CDR1 MNHEY and CDR2 SVGAGI. Trimming removed 4 bases at V and 11 bases at J, with 13 bases between. This CDR3 is built from 12 residues. About this clonotype itself: What it binds is not known.

This TCR was recovered from a man aged 45-65 years who received an inactivated influenza vaccine. The genes are TRBV6-5 and TRBJ2-3, with unresolved D. The material was PBMCs from blood, obtained 4 to 6 days after vaccination. Written as DNA, the CDR3 is TGTGCCAGCAGTTCAGGACCGACGGGGCAGTATTTT. Amino acid sequence: CASSSGPTGQYF.